This passage covers 19 T cell receptor beta chains from one sample sequenced in a study of blood T cells in healthy people across ages. A second PCR of 7 to 11 cycles used a sample-barcoded 5' primer and a J-beta primer mix. TCRdb reprocessed the 5' RACE reads via MiXCR and lists one record per CDR3 protein. The table includes roughly 1,700,000 distinct CDR3 sequences, 28% detected once. Sequenced: blood. These receptors came from a woman aged 30 to 39 in good health.

CDR3 in amino acids: CASSLAAVTADTQYF. DNA of the CDR3: TGTGCCAGCAGTTTGGCAGCAGTCACAGCAGATACGCAGTATTTT. The rearrangement joins TRBV12-3 or TRBV12-4 to TRBJ2-3, with D unclear. The germline V and J ends were trimmed by 3 bases and 4 bases, with 14 bases remaining between them. The CDR3 has 15 residues.

The chain couples TRBV7-7 to TRBJ2-1; 13 nucleotides align to TRBD2. The CDR3 has 15 amino acids. CDR1 and CDR2 (germline): SSHAT, FNYEAQ (reference sequence). Trimming removed 6 bases from V and 9 bases from J; junction bases left unmatched: 8. CDR3 amino acids: CASSRGLAGVVEQFF. The CDR3 DNA sequence: TGTGCCAGCAGTCGTGGACTAGCGGGAGTCGTTGAGCAGTTCTTC.

The gene calls are TRBV6-5 and TRBJ2-3; TRBD1 matches 7 bases. The V gene end was trimmed by 8 bases and the J gene end by 0 bases; junction bases not matched to a gene: 8. Germline assignment: CDR1 MNHEY and CDR2 SVGAGI. The CDR3 is 15 residues long. The CDR3 nucleotides are TGTGCCAGCGGACTGACAGGGTTGAGCACAGATACGCAGTATTTT. Translation gives CASGLTGLSTDTQYF.

The chain has TRBV28 and TRBJ1-3, with no clear D. Germline-derived CDR1 and CDR2 are MDHEN and SYDVKM. Trimming took off 6 bases at V and 8 bases at J, with 17 bases between the two ends. The CDR3 length is 14 residues. The CDR3 DNA sequence: TGTGCCAGCAGCCCGCAGGATTCTATTGACACCATATATTTT. Translated, it gives CASSPQDSIDTIYF.

This clonotype was seen a handful of times. V and J are TRBV6-5 and TRBJ1-2; the D is unclear. This CDR3 is 12 amino acids long. V was clipped by 5 bases and J by 6 bases, with 10 bases between them. The germline V gene has CDR1 MNHEY and CDR2 SVGAGI. The CDR3 sequence is CASSRTPDGYTF. CDR3 sequence (DNA): TGTGCCAGCAGTCGAACCCCGGATGGCTACACCTTC.

In its sample, this clonotype was seen once. This chain joins TRBV3-1 and TRBJ1-6; D might be TRBD1 (5 bases). This CDR3 has 15 amino acids. Deletions cut 4 bases from V and 5 bases from J, with 12 bases between. Germline CDR1 is LGHDT and CDR2 is YNNKEL (reference sequence). In DNA form, the CDR3 reads TGTGCCAGCAGCCGGCAAGGGGCAAATAATTCACCCCTCCACTTT. Translating it yields CASSRQGANNSPLHF.

This clonotype has just a few counts. V and J are TRBV2 and TRBJ2-1, with a possible D match to TRBD1 (5 bases). Germline lookup yields CDR1 SNHLY and CDR2 FYNNEI. V lost 1 base to trimming and J lost 10 bases, with 11 bases between them. The CDR3 totals 13 residues. The CDR3 region has the DNA TGTGCCAGCAGTGAAGTGACGGCAGGGGAGCAGTTCTTC. Protein product: CASSEVTAGEQFF. Based on the CDR3 plus reference TRBV2 and TRBJ2-1, the full variable domain is EPEVTQTPSHQVTQMGQEVILRCVPISNHLYFYWYRQILGQKVEFLVSFYNNEISEKSEIFDDQFSVERPDGSNFTLKIRSTKLEDSAMYFCASSEVTAGEQFFGPGTRLTVL.

A few counts support this clonotype. V usage is TRBV5-1 and J usage is TRBJ2-5, with D unclear. Deletions cut 4 bases from V and 3 bases from J, with 10 bases between. This CDR3 is 13 amino acids long. Looked up from germline, CDR1 is SGHRS and CDR2 is YFSETQ. The CDR3 DNA reads as TGCGCCAGCAGCCGCCGGTGGGAAGAGACCCAGTACTTC. This encodes CASSRRWEETQYF.

This rearrangement joins TRBV30 to TRBJ2-1, with 10 bases lining up with TRBD2. Germline V gene sequence: CDR1 GTSNPN, CDR2 SVGIG (reference sequence). Germline trimming cut 0 bases from V and 8 bases from J; bases unmatched to any gene: 7. The CDR3 is 15 amino acids. CDR3 nucleotide sequence: TGTGCCTGGAGTGTACCAGCGGGAGGGTCCGATGAGCAGTTCTTC. Translating gives CAWSVPAGGSDEQFF.

This clonotype was found a few times. CDR3 loop: CASSYSTSGLSSYEQYF. CDR3 nucleotides: TGTGCCAGCAGTTACTCGACTAGCGGACTAAGCTCCTACGAGCAGTACTTC. The V and J genes are TRBV6-2 or TRBV6-3 and TRBJ2-7; 9 positions agree with TRBD2. This CDR3 is built from 17 residues. Germline V lookup: CDR1 MNHEY, CDR2 SVGEGT. The V segment lost 0 bases and the J segment 0 bases; nucleotides outside the gene matches: 6.

At least ten counts were recorded for this clonotype. This sequence joins TRBV28 and TRBJ2-7, with a possible D match to TRBD1 (6 bases). V was trimmed by 7 bases and J by 0 bases, leaving 16 bases between them. The CDR3 sequence is 15 residues long. The germline V gene has CDR1 MDHEN and CDR2 SYDVKM. Written as DNA, the CDR3 is TGTGCCAGCACCCACTTCCGGGACATCTCCTACGAGCAGTACTTC. This codes for CASTHFRDISYEQYF.

Turning to this clonotype: This may come from a read error, since a much larger clone is one base off. This chain links TRBV10-3 with TRBJ2-7, with 8 positions matching TRBD1. The CDR3 has 16 residues. CDR1 and CDR2 from the germline V gene are ENHRY and SYGVKD. After removal of 4 bases from V and 1 base from J, the junction contained 9 bases not matched to a gene. CDR3 sequence: CAISGRTGQTSYEQYF. The CDR3 nucleotides are TGTGCCATCAGTGGGAGGACAGGGCAGACGTCCTACGAGCAGTACTTC.

This chain connects TRBV6-2 or TRBV6-3 to TRBJ2-1, with 8 bases fitting TRBD1. V was clipped by 10 bases and J by 10 bases; unmatched bases: 15. The germline V gene encodes CDR1 MNHEY and CDR2 SVGEGT. CDR3 length: 14 amino acids. CDR3 sequence reads: CATLDRGRSYEQFF. The CDR3 region has the DNA TGTGCCACCTTAGACAGGGGTCGCTCCTACGAGCAGTTCTTC.

A few counts support this clonotype. This may come from a read error, since a much larger clone is one base off. This chain uses TRBV4-1 with TRBJ2-3; D gene unclear. This CDR3 is 12 amino acids long. Germline V lookup: CDR1 MGHRA, CDR2 YSYEKL. The DNA for the CDR3 is TGCGCCAGCAGCCAGCTAACAGATACGCGGTATTTT. This sequence encodes CASSQLTDTRYF.

The chain joins TRBV20-1 to TRBJ2-2; 7 nucleotides line up with TRBD2. V lost 3 bases to trimming and J lost 4 bases; unmatched junction nucleotides: 5. The CDR3 runs to 14 residues. Germline CDR1 and CDR2: DFQATT and SNEGSKA (reference sequence). The CDR3: CSARGPSGTGELFF. As DNA, the CDR3 is TGCAGTGCTAGGGGTCCTAGCGGCACCGGGGAGCTGTTTTTT.

In this sample, this clonotype turned up many times. V is TRBV27 and J is TRBJ2-4; tentatively, D is TRBD2 (5 bases). The ends were cut back, 2 bases at V and 0 bases at J, with 17 bases in the middle. Germline CDR1 MNHEY, CDR2 SMNVEV (reference sequence). The length of the CDR3 is 18 residues. CDR3 amino acids: CASSLRSTGILAKNIQYF. The CDR3, as DNA: TGTGCCAGCAGTTTAAGGTCGACGGGGATACTAGCCAAAAACATTCAGTACTTC.

The chain employs TRBV6-5 and TRBJ2-1; 13 positions agree with TRBD2. V gave up 0 bases and J gave up 9 bases; unmatched junction bases: 8. Germline V CDR1 and CDR2: MNHEY, SVGAGI. This CDR3 spans 17 amino acids. The CDR3 here is CASSYSITSGRASEQFF. The CDR3, as DNA: TGTGCCAGCAGTTACTCGATTACTAGCGGGAGGGCCAGTGAGCAGTTCTTC.

In its sample, this clonotype was seen a few times. The chain has TRBV28 and TRBJ2-1; D perhaps matches TRBD1 (5 bases). This CDR3 contains 14 residues. Trimming shortened V by 6 bases and J by 5 bases, and 14 bases separated the two germline ends. Germline CDR1 reads MDHEN; CDR2 reads SYDVKM. As DNA, the CDR3 is TGTGCCAGCAGCCGCCCCACAGGAAACAATGAGCAGTTCTTC. Translated, it gives CASSRPTGNNEQFF. The variable domain in full, with the rest retrieved from reference TRBV28 and TRBJ2-1, is DVKVTQSSRYLVKRTGEKVFLECVQDMDHENMFWYRQDPGLGLRLIYFSYDVKMKEKGDIPEGYSVSREKKERFSLILESASTNQTSMYLCASSRPTGNNEQFFGPGTRLTVL.

This clonotype occurred a few times. V and J are TRBV29-1 and TRBJ2-7; maybe TRBD2 (6 bases). The CDR3 is 16 residues long. Germline V gives CDR1 SQVTM, CDR2 ANQGSEA. V lost 0 bases, J lost 3 bases, and 18 bases lay in between. The CDR3 DNA reads as TGCAGCGTTGAAGAGGAGGGAGCCGCCCCCTTCTACGAGCAGTACTTC. As protein: CSVEEEGAAPFYEQYF.